A single sample is the source of the 14 T cell receptor beta chains below, sequenced in a study of T cells in Graves' hyperthyroidism and ophthalmopathy. RNA transcripts were the template for amplifying TCR beta CDR3 regions. Carried out on the TCR CDR3, a first-round RT-PCR used the HTBI primer set. TCRdb reprocessed the multiplex PCR reads via MiXCR and lists one record per CDR3 protein. The repertoire holds 200,000 or so distinct CDR3 sequences, with around 16% as singletons. Sequencing input: blood. The receptors stem from a woman in her forties or fifties with Graves' hyperthyroidism.

This chain connects TRBV28 to TRBJ2-2; a weak D match, TRBD1 (6 bases). V gave up 3 bases and J gave up 1 base, with 15 bases separating them. Germline V CDR1 and CDR2: MDHEN, SYDVKM. The CDR3 contains 17 residues. CDR3 in amino acids: CASSLRTDYVNTGELFF. The CDR3, as DNA: TGTGCCAGCAGTTTGAGGACAGATTACGTGAACACCGGGGAGCTGTTTTTT. Full variable domain (remainder filled in from reference TRBV28 and TRBJ2-2): DVKVTQSSRYLVKRTGEKVFLECVQDMDHENMFWYRQDPGLGLRLIYFSYDVKMKEKGDIPEGYSVSREKKERFSLILESASTNQTSMYLCASSLRTDYVNTGELFFGEGSRLTVL.

This clonotype was counted at least ten times. The chain employs TRBV28 and TRBJ2-1, with 8 positions matching TRBD2. CDR1 and CDR2 (germline): MDHEN, SYDVKM. V gave up 5 bases and J gave up 4 bases; unmatched junction bases: 16. This CDR3 contains 18 residues. CDR3 coding DNA: TGTGCCAGCAGTACCCCAGATCCCGGGAGGGCCGGGTACAATGAGCAGTTCTTC. This gives the protein CASSTPDPGRAGYNEQFF.

This clonotype was seen repeatedly, ten times or more. The chain uses TRBV3-1 and TRBJ2-1, with TRBD2 identical over 9 bases. This CDR3 is built from 18 residues. The V and J ends lost 0 bases and 4 bases, in that order; junction bases with no gene match: 10. Germline loops: CDR1 LGHDT, CDR2 YNNKEL (reference sequence). The CDR3, as DNA: TGTGCCAGCAGCCAAGAACGGCTAGCGGGGACCTCTTACAATGAGCAGTTCTTC. It codes for CASSQERLAGTSYNEQFF.

Ten or more counts support this clonotype. This chain links TRBV7-6 with TRBJ2-3, with 7 bases that match TRBD2. This CDR3 region has 16 residues. The junction had 4 bases not matched to a gene; V was cut back by 1 base and J by 0 bases. In germline, CDR1 is SGHVS, CDR2 FNYEAQ. CDR3 in amino acids: CASSLDGAGSTDTQYF. CDR3 nucleotide sequence: TGTGCCAGCAGCTTAGATGGAGCGGGAAGCACAGATACGCAGTATTTT.

This clonotype was counted many times. CDR3 nucleotides: TGTGCCAGCAGCCCTGGGACTAGCGGGAGACCGCAGTATTTT. This gives the protein CASSPGTSGRPQYF. The chain uses TRBV7-3 and TRBJ2-3, with 14 bases identical to TRBD2. Germline CDR1 is SGHTA and CDR2 is FQGTGA. The CDR3 spans 14 residues. With 5 bases clipped from V and 10 bases from J, the junction kept 5 bases outside the gene matches.

The V gene is TRBV10-3, the J gene TRBJ1-2; tentatively, D is TRBD1 (6 bases). The V end was cut by 0 bases, the J end by 5 bases, with 10 bases between. This CDR3 region has 14 residues. Germline-derived CDR1 and CDR2 are ENHRY and SYGVKD. The CDR3 region is CAISESFRGYGYTF. The CDR3 nucleotides read TGTGCCATCAGTGAGTCCTTCAGGGGATATGGCTACACCTTC.

The gene calls are TRBV2 and TRBJ1-1; TRBD1 is a possible D gene (5 bases). CDR1 and CDR2 from the germline V gene are SNHLY and FYNNEI. Deletions cut 3 bases from V and 1 base from J, with 15 bases between. The CDR3 is 16 amino acids. The chain's CDR3 is CASSEGMDTSNTEAFF. CDR3 in DNA: TGTGCCAGCAGTGAGGGGATGGACACTTCGAACACTGAAGCTTTCTTT.

This clonotype was observed at least ten times. The chain recombines TRBV12-3 or TRBV12-4 with TRBJ2-5; tentatively, D is TRBD1 or TRBD2 (6 bases each). The CDR3 length is 14 residues. V lost 2 bases, J lost 2 bases, and 9 bases lay in between. CDR3 loop: CASSLRGLQETQYF. CDR3 DNA sequence: TGTGCCAGCAGTTTACGGGGGCTACAAGAGACCCAGTACTTC.

There are many counts of this clonotype. The CDR3 nucleotides read TGTGCCAGCAGTGAAAGCGCGGGAACTTGGGGTGAGCAGTTCTTC. Translation: CASSESAGTWGEQFF. This sequence joins TRBV6-1 and TRBJ2-1; D might be TRBD2 (6 bases). The CDR3 is made up of 15 amino acids. Trimming removed 2 bases from V and 9 bases from J, with 17 bases in between. Germline lookup yields CDR1 MNHNS and CDR2 SASEGT.

The sample holds a few counts of this clonotype. The chain combines TRBV28 with TRBJ2-3; no reliable D call. Germline V CDR1 and CDR2: MDHEN, SYDVKM. V shed 6 bases and J shed 0 bases, with 7 bases lying between them. This CDR3 is 13 amino acids long. DNA for the CDR3: TGTGCCAGCAGGGCCGACAGCACAGATACGCAGTATTTT. Its translation: CASRADSTDTQYF.

Ten or more counts support this clonotype. J is TRBJ1-5 and V is TRBV4-1; D call uncertain. Trimming took off 4 bases at V and 0 bases at J, with 13 bases between the two ends. The germline V gene has CDR1 MGHRA and CDR2 YSYEKL. This CDR3 spans 16 amino acids. The CDR3 bases are TGCGCCAGCAGCCCGGGCCTGACCAATAGCAATCAGCCCCAGCATTTT. Amino acids: CASSPGLTNSNQPQHF.

The sample holds a few counts of this clonotype. The chain recombines TRBV24-1 with TRBJ2-6; D gene unclear. Germline values: CDR1 KGHDR, CDR2 SFDVKD. Trimming pared 2 bases from V and 0 bases from J, leaving 13 bases between. CDR3 length: 18 residues. The CDR3 DNA sequence: TGTGCCACCAGTGATTCCCCTAAAAGAAGCTCTGGGGCCAACGTCCTGACTTTC. It encodes CATSDSPKRSSGANVLTF.

This clonotype was counted ten times or more. The chain carries TRBV6-6 and TRBJ2-5; tentatively, D is TRBD1 (5 bases). Germline CDR1 is MNHNY and CDR2 is SVGAGI (reference sequence). Trimming stripped 2 bases from V and 13 bases from J, with 17 bases between. This CDR3 is built from 13 residues. CDR3 protein: CASSYTRSQGRYF. The CDR3 coding sequence is TGTGCCAGCAGTTACACCCGGTCTCAGGGTCGGTACTTC.

This clonotype was observed many times. V usage is TRBV18 and J usage is TRBJ1-5; no clear D. Trimming removed 3 bases from V and 2 bases from J, with 11 bases in between. This CDR3 is 15 amino acids long. Germline V gene lookup returns CDR1 KGHSH and CDR2 LQKENI. CDR3 in amino acids: CASSPEGIGNQPQHF. Here the CDR3 DNA reads TGTGCCAGCTCACCGGAGGGCATTGGCAATCAGCCCCAGCATTTT.